This is a list of T cell receptor beta chains from one sample in a study of cytomegalovirus exposure and HLA in healthy donors. Generated by immunoSEQ multiplex PCR, the TCRdb table keeps only in-frame clones and is missing some. The table records roughly 200,000 clones, roughly 85% of them present only once. The sample taken for sequencing was PBMCs. These receptors all stem from a woman between 50 and 59 years old in good health and CMV-seronegative. The CDR3 runs from the conserved cysteine through the conserved F or W.

j_gene	v_gene	CDR3aa
TRBJ1-1	TRBV15	CATSRQENTEAFF
TRBJ2-5	TRBV6-1	CASSEWTGPNYQYF
TRBJ1-2	TRBV19	CASSMPRSPGQGNYGYTF
TRBJ2-7	TRBV19	CASRDTSYEQYF
TRBJ1-5	TRBV28	CASSLEGRPHQPQHF
TRBJ2-2	TRBV7-9	CSSSFGTSGTGELFF
TRBJ2-1	TRBV7-9	CASTPRGSSYNEQFF
TRBJ2-5	TRBV30	CAWSPGAGGSETQYF
TRBJ2-7	TRBV2	CASSSQGITYEQYF
TRBJ2-4	TRBV28	CASSLAGGGPIQYF
TRBJ2-7	TRBV30	CAWSRQVSYEQYF
TRBJ2-1	TRBV9	CASSVRLAGGQDEQFF
TRBJ2-2	TRBV7-2	CASSLRLAGNTGELFF
TRBJ1-1	TRBV4-1	CASSQDGAGNTEAFF
TRBJ2-1	TRBV12-5	CASGSGQGNEQFF
TRBJ2-7	TRBV7-9	CASSFNSYEQYF
TRBJ2-6	TRBV6-4	CASSGRGPSSSGANVLTF
TRBJ2-5	TRBV7-3	CASSLTGTEQETQYF
TRBJ1-2	TRBV5-4	CASTGGGRQGAHYGYTF
TRBJ1-2	TRBV5-4	CASSWTGPSNYGYTF
TRBJ1-3	TRBV27	CASSPSGTGGNTIYF
TRBJ2-1	TRBV29-1	CSVVRLAGNEQFF
TRBJ2-1	TRBV6-5	CASSPTATGYNEQFF
TRBJ2-5	TRBV2	CASSPLAALGTQYF
TRBJ2-1	TRBV5-1	CASSLSTGSDSGGFF
TRBJ1-5	TRBV6-1	CASSGTGWGNQPQHF
TRBJ2-7	TRBV11-2	CASSRELGGGYEQYF
TRBJ2-1	TRBV7-2	CASSLSGRVNNEQFF
TRBJ2-5	TRBV15	CATSRDGFREETQYF
TRBJ1-2	TRBV7-2	CASSSIVLTRSYGYTF
TRBJ2-3	TRBV7-3	CASSSSGTGVPDTQYF
TRBJ2-1	TRBV19	CASSLGTSGRAEQFF
TRBJ2-1	TRBV2	CASSDHRGRYNEQFF
TRBJ2-3	TRBV7-9	CASRRGLADTQYF
TRBJ2-1	TRBV2	CASSESGRYNEQFF
TRBJ2-7	TRBV29-1	CSVEGTSGRRSYEQYF
TRBJ1-1	TRBV5-1	CASRLSVGANTEAFF
TRBJ2-7	TRBV7-9	CSSSLAAPEQYF
TRBJ2-5	TRBV27	CASSLIIGAQETQYF
TRBJ1-5	TRBV10-3	CAISETGGQPQHF
TRBJ2-7	TRBV5-1	CASSLGGVRDSYEQYF
TRBJ2-1	TRBV7-6	CASSLRSGGPEEQFF
TRBJ2-2	TRBV7-9	CASSLTRDRGRTPAGELFF
TRBJ2-1	TRBV11-2	CASSSQGASSIYNEQFF
TRBJ2-1	TRBV5-4	CASRASLSGRSYNEQFF